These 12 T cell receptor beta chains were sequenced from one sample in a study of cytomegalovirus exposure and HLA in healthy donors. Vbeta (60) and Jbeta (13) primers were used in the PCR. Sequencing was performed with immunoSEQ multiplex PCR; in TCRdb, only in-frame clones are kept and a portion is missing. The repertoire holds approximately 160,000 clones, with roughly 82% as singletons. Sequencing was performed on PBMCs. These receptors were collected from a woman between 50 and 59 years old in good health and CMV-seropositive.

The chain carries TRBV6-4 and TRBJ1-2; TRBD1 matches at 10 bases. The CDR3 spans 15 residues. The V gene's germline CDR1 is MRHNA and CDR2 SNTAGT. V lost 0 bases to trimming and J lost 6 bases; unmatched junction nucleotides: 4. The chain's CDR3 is CASSDSTGGKDGYTF. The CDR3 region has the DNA TGTGCCAGCAGTGACTCGACAGGGGGCAAGGATGGCTACACCTTC.

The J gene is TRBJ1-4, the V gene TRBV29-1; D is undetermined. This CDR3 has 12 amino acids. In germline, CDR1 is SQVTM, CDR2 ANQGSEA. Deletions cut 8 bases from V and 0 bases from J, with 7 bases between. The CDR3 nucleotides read TGCAGCTGCTATTCAACTAATGAAAAACTGTTTTTT. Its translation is CSCYSTNEKLFF.

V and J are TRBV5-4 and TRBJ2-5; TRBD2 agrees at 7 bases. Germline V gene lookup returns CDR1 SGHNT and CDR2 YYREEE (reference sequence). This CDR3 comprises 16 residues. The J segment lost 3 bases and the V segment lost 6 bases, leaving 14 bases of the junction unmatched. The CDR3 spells CASTTSLGTNKETQYF. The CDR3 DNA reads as TGTGCCAGCACGACCTCCCTCGGGACTAACAAAGAGACCCAGTACTTC. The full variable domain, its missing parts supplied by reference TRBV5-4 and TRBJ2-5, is ETGVTQSPTHLIKTRGQQVTLRCSSQSGHNTVSWYQQALGQGPQFIFQYYREEENGRGNFPPRFSGLQFPNYSSELNVNALELDDSALYLCASTTSLGTNKETQYFGPGTRLLVL.

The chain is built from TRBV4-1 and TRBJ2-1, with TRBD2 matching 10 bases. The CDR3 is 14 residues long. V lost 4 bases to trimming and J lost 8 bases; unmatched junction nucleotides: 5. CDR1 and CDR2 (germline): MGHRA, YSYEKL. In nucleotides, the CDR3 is TGCGCCAGCAGCCTTTCTAGCGGGGGCGATGAGCAGTTCTTC. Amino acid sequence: CASSLSSGGDEQFF.

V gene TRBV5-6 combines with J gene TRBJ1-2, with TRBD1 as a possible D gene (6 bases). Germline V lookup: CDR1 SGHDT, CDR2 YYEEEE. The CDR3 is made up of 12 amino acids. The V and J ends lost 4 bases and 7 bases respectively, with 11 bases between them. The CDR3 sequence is CASSPNRVGYTF. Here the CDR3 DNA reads TGTGCCAGCAGCCCAAACAGGGTTGGCTACACCTTC.

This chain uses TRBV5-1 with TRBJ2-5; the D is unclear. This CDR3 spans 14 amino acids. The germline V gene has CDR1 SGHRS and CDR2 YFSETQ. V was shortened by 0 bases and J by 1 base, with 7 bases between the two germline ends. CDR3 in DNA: TGCGCCAGCAGCTTGGTCCACTTCCAAGAGACCCAGTACTTC. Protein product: CASSLVHFQETQYF.

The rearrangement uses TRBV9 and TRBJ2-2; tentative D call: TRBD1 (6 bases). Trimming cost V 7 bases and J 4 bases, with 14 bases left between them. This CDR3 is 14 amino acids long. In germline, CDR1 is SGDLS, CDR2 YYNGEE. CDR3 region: CASGGAPSTGELFF. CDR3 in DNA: TGTGCCAGCGGGGGCGCTCCGAGCACCGGGGAGCTGTTTTTT.

CDR3 DNA: TGTGCCAGCAGCCGCGGGACTAGCCGGCAAGAGACCCAGTACTTC. Its protein product is CASSRGTSRQETQYF. The J gene is TRBJ2-5, the V gene TRBV7-2, with 9 nucleotides matching TRBD2. V lost 5 bases to trimming and J lost 2 bases; unmatched junction nucleotides: 6. Germline V lookup: CDR1 SGHTA, CDR2 FQGNSA. The CDR3 extends over 15 amino acids.

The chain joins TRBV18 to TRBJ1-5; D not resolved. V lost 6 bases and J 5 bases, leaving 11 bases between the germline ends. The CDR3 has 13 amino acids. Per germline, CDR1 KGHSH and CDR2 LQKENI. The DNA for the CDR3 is TGTGCCAGCTCCCCTCTACGAGATCAGCCCCAGCATTTT. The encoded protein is CASSPLRDQPQHF. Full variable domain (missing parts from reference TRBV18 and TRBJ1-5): NAGVMQNPRHLVRRRGQEARLRCSPMKGHSHVYWYRQLPEEGLKFMVYLQKENIIDESGMPKERFSAEFPKEGPSILRIQQVVRGDSAAYFCASSPLRDQPQHFGDGTRLSIL.

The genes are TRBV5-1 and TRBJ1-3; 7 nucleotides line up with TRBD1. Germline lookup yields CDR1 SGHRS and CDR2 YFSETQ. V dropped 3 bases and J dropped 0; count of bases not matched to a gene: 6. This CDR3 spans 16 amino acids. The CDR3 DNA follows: TGCGCCAGCAGCTCGACAGGGCTAACCTCTGGAAACACCATATATTTT. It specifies CASSSTGLTSGNTIYF.

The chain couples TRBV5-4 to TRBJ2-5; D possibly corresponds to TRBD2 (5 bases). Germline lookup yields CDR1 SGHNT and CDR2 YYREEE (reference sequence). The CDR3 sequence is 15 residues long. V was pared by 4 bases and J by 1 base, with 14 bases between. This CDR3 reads CASSPDLISQETQYF. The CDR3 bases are TGTGCCAGCAGCCCGGACTTAATTAGCCAAGAGACCCAGTACTTC.

The CDR3 loop reads CASSLAGRGGEKLFF. CDR3 nucleotide sequence: TGTGCCAGCAGCTTAGCGGGCAGGGGTGGTGAAAAACTGTTTTTT. The rearrangement joins TRBV7-9 to TRBJ1-4, with a weak D call TRBD1 (6 bases). The CDR3 is made up of 15 amino acids. V lost 0 bases and J lost 7, with 12 bases in between. Germline loops: CDR1 SEHNR, CDR2 FQNEAQ (reference sequence).